Listed here are 22 T cell receptor beta chains from one sample, sequenced in a study of cytomegalovirus exposure and HLA in healthy donors. Researchers ran the PCR with 60 Vbeta and 13 Jbeta primers. Only in-frame clones appear in the TCRdb table, and some are missing; sequencing was by immunoSEQ multiplex PCR. The table records roughly 200,000 clones, around 86% of them present only once. The material sequenced was PBMCs. These receptors originate from a young man in good health and CMV-seronegative.

The chain combines TRBV7-9 with TRBJ2-5; D is perhaps TRBD1 (6 bases). CDR1 is SEHNR, CDR2 FQNEAQ, per germline (reference sequence). The CDR3 runs 14 residues. Trimming took off 2 bases at V and 5 bases at J, with 12 bases between the two ends. The CDR3: CASSLLGGVETQYF. CDR3 bases: TGTGCCAGCAGCTTATTAGGGGGAGTTGAGACCCAGTACTTC. Together with reference TRBV7-9 and TRBJ2-5, the CDR3 gives the full variable domain: DTGVSQNPRHKITKRGQNVTFRCDPISEHNRLYWYRQTLGQGPEFLTYFQNEAQLEKSRLLSDRFSAERPKGSFSTLEIQRTEQGDSAMYLCASSLLGGVETQYFGPGTRLLVL.

This sequence joins TRBV5-6 and TRBJ2-7; TRBD1 is a possible D gene (5 bases). Germline CDR1 SGHDT, CDR2 YYEEEE. This CDR3 has 13 amino acids. Trimming removed 4 bases from V and 5 bases from J, with 13 bases in between. The CDR3 protein is CASSIPWGHEQYF. The DNA of the CDR3 is TGTGCCAGCAGCATCCCCTGGGGCCACGAGCAGTACTTC. Variable domain in full (rest from reference TRBV5-6 and TRBJ2-7): DAGVTQSPTHLIKTRGQQVTLRCSPKSGHDTVSWYQQALGQGPQFIFQYYEEEERQRGNFPDRFSGHQFPNYSSELNVNALLLGDSALYLCASSIPWGHEQYFGPGTRLTVT.

The CDR3 loop reads CASSLVLRNSPLHF. For the CDR3, the DNA is TGTGCCAGCAGCTTGGTCCTTCGGAATTCACCCCTCCACTTT. The V gene is TRBV5-8, the J gene TRBJ1-6, with D unresolved. The V gene lost 0 bases and the J gene lost 7 bases, with 8 bases spanning the gap. The germline V gene has CDR1 SGHTS and CDR2 YDEGEE. There are 14 residues in the CDR3.

The chain uses TRBV28 and TRBJ1-4, with TRBD1 identical over 10 bases. The germline V gene has CDR1 MDHEN and CDR2 SYDVKM. The trim removed 2 bases at V and 7 bases at J, leaving 10 bases unmatched. This CDR3 spans 17 amino acids. CDR3 amino acids: CASSLPPRQGALEKLFF. CDR3 nucleotide sequence: TGTGCCAGCAGTTTACCCCCCCGACAGGGGGCGCTTGAAAAACTGTTTTTT.

The J gene is TRBJ2-2, the V gene TRBV12-2; the table's D gene call, TRBD2, was not cross checked with the DNA. TRBV12-2 is described as a pseudogene. The CDR3 is 16 residues long. For the CDR3, the DNA is TGTGCAAGTCCCAAGAAGAGCGGGAGTTGTACCGGGGAGCTGTTTTTT. Translating gives CASPKKSGSCTGELFF.

The chain recombines TRBV7-8 with TRBJ1-5; 11 bases are shared with TRBD1. CDR1 and CDR2 from the germline V gene are SGHVS and FQNEAQ. The CDR3 loop spans 15 amino acids. V trimming: 0 bases; J trimming: 5 bases; junction bases outside the gene matches: 0. This CDR3 is CASSLAGQGDQPQHF. The CDR3 coding sequence is TGTGCCAGCAGCTTAGCGGGACAGGGGGATCAGCCCCAGCATTTT.

The chain uses TRBV5-6 and TRBJ2-1, with TRBD1 identical over 7 bases. The CDR3 is made up of 18 amino acids. After removal of 2 bases from V and 1 base from J, the junction contained 12 bases not matched to a gene. Germline CDR1 is SGHDT and CDR2 is YYEEEE. The CDR3 here is CASSLVGRGRLSYNEQFF. The CDR3, as DNA: TGTGCCAGCAGCTTAGTTGGTAGGGGGCGCCTATCCTACAATGAGCAGTTCTTC.

The chain couples TRBV6-5 to TRBJ2-2; 8 positions match TRBD1. The V and J ends lost 5 bases and 3 bases, in that order; junction bases with no gene match: 2. Germline V gene data show CDR1 as MNHEY and CDR2 as SVGAGI. CDR3 length: 14 amino acids. The CDR3 DNA is TGTGCCAGCAGTCGACAGGGGTACACCGGGGAGCTGTTTTTT. This gives the protein CASSRQGYTGELFF.

The V call is TRBV28, the J call TRBJ2-1; TRBD2 might be the D (6 bases). The V and J ends lost 7 bases and 8 bases respectively, with 21 bases between them. The CDR3 length is 15 residues. Germline loops: CDR1 MDHEN, CDR2 SYDVKM. The CDR3 bases are TGTGCCAGCACCTCAGGCGGGGCAGTATCGGATGAGCAGTTCTTC. Its translation is CASTSGGAVSDEQFF.

The V call is TRBV25-1, the J call TRBJ1-2; D might be TRBD1 (6 bases). The CDR3 is made up of 15 amino acids. CDR1 is MGHDK and CDR2 is SYGVNS in the germline V gene. The V end lost 0 bases, the J end lost 6 bases, and 14 bases lay between the germline ends. CDR3 loop: CASSEYEGQGHGYTF. CDR3 nucleotide sequence: TGTGCCAGCAGTGAATATGAGGGCCAGGGGCATGGCTACACCTTC.

This chain connects TRBV6-6 to TRBJ1-2; 8 bases are shared with TRBD1. Germline CDR1 reads MNHNY; CDR2 reads SVGAGI (reference sequence). The J segment lost 3 bases and the V segment lost 6 bases, leaving 3 bases of the junction unmatched. The CDR3 is made up of 13 amino acids. CDR3 in amino acids: CASRQGQDYGYTF. The CDR3 DNA reads as TGTGCCAGCAGACAGGGACAGGACTATGGCTACACCTTC.

To note about this clone: A junction end diverges from the germline sequence, so it may reflect a read error. J is TRBJ2-7 and V is TRBV11-2, with a weak D call TRBD1 (6 bases). CDR1 is SGHAT, CDR2 FQNNGV, per germline. The CDR3 has 13 amino acids. The CDR3 sequence: CASGLRGFYEQYF. The CDR3 DNA is TGTGCCAGCGGCTTAAGGGGGTTCTACGAGCAGTACTTC.

The rearrangement links TRBV6-4 to TRBJ1-5, with D maybe TRBD1 (6 bases). Germline CDR1 and CDR2: MRHNA and SNTAGT. V lost 3 bases and J 5 bases, leaving 8 bases between the germline ends. This CDR3 has 13 amino acids. The CDR3 region is CASSEGAHQPQHF. The DNA for the CDR3 is TGTGCCAGCAGTGAGGGGGCGCATCAGCCCCAGCATTTT.

V and J are TRBV2 and TRBJ2-3; D gene unclear. The CDR3 is made up of 12 amino acids. V lost 5 bases to trimming and J lost 1 base, with 4 bases between them. Looked up from germline, CDR1 is SNHLY and CDR2 is FYNNEI. CDR3 sequence: CASSRGTDTQYF. The DNA for the CDR3 is TGTGCCAGCAGTCGTGGCACAGATACGCAGTATTTT.

V gene TRBV4-1 combines with J gene TRBJ2-2; 9 bases match TRBD1. CDR1 MGHRA and CDR2 YSYEKL come from the germline V gene. V lost 3 bases and J lost 8; bases outside the gene matches: 10. CDR3 length equals 16 residues. In DNA form, the CDR3 reads TGCGCCAGCAGCCACAACAGGGGGCGGGCCTGGGGGGAGCTGTTTTTT. As protein: CASSHNRGRAWGELFF.

The chain employs TRBV30 and TRBJ2-2, with 11 bases fitting TRBD2. Germline assignment: CDR1 GTSNPN and CDR2 SVGIG (reference sequence). The CDR3 has 19 residues. V shed 0 bases, J shed 4 bases, and the junction held 13 bases outside the gene matches. As DNA, the CDR3 is TGTGCCTGGAGTGTAAGTTGGCTAGCGGGAGGCCGTGTCACCGGGGAGCTGTTTTTT. Protein: CAWSVSWLAGGRVTGELFF.

The chain has TRBV5-4 and TRBJ2-1, with D hard to call. Germline CDR1 is SGHNT and CDR2 is YYREEE (reference sequence). Trimming left V 9 bases short and J 9 bases short, with 10 bases between. This CDR3 comprises 10 residues. The CDR3 bases are TGTGCCACCACAGACGGTGAGCAGTTCTTC. Its protein is CATTDGEQFF.

The V gene is TRBV6-1, the J gene TRBJ2-2; the match to TRBD1 covers 7 bases. Germline lookup yields CDR1 MNHNS and CDR2 SASEGT. The CDR3 covers 14 residues. The V and J ends lost 2 bases and 6 bases, in that order; junction bases with no gene match: 3. CDR3 nucleotides: TGTGCCAGCAGTGAACGACAGGGACCCGGGGAGCTGTTTTTT. It specifies CASSERQGPGELFF.

The genes are TRBV18 and TRBJ2-7; TRBD1 might be the D (6 bases). Germline V lookup: CDR1 KGHSH, CDR2 LQKENI. Between the trimmed V and J ends, which lost 6 bases and 4 bases, there was a span of 16 bases. The CDR3 is made up of 14 amino acids. The DNA of the CDR3 is TGTGCCAGCTCGCCTATGGGACATTTATACGAGCAGTACTTC. It translates to CASSPMGHLYEQYF.

The DNA for the CDR3 is TGTGCCAGCATCCCCGGGGGATTTAGCACAGATACGCAGTATTTT. This codes for CASIPGGFSTDTQYF. The chain uses TRBV2 and TRBJ2-3; tentatively, D is TRBD2 (6 bases). CDR3 length: 15 residues. Trimming removed 7 bases from V and 0 bases from J, with 14 bases in between. In germline, CDR1 is SNHLY, CDR2 FYNNEI.

The chain uses TRBV29-1 and TRBJ2-1; D is ambiguous. V was clipped by 4 bases and J by 9 bases, with 10 bases between them. Germline values: CDR1 SQVTM, CDR2 ANQGSEA. CDR3 length: 11 residues. CDR3 loop: CSVAAPGEQFF. CDR3 DNA: TGCAGCGTTGCGGCCCCGGGTGAGCAGTTCTTC.

The V and J genes are TRBV7-2 and TRBJ1-4, with TRBD1 matching 10 bases. Germline-derived CDR1 and CDR2 are SGHTA and FQGNSA. The CDR3 extends over 16 amino acids. Germline trimming cut 4 bases from V and 6 bases from J; bases unmatched to any gene: 8. The CDR3 spells CASSSDRGRNHEKLFF. CDR3 coding DNA: TGTGCCAGCAGCTCCGACAGGGGGCGTAATCATGAAAAACTGTTTTTT.